These T cell receptor beta chains were read from a single sample in a study of cytomegalovirus exposure and HLA in healthy donors. The assay was immunoSEQ multiplex PCR, and TCRdb's table has in-frame clones only and misses some. The table has some 63,000 clones, around 90% seen once. Sequencing was carried out using PBMCs. Receptor source: a woman between 18 and 30 years old in good health and CMV-seronegative. The CDR3 runs from the conserved cysteine through the conserved F or W. The D gene is left open where the match is weak. Not all rows give a size; the values are once, few, many and, for expanded clones, a class.

clone size: -
CDR3 length: 13
D gene: -
V gene: TRBV7-2
J gene: TRBJ1-4
CDR3 DNA: TGTGCCAGCACTAGCCAGTTGGAAGAAAAACTGTTTTTT
CDR3 protein: CASTSQLEEKLFF

clone size: few
CDR3 length: 13
D gene: -
V gene: TRBV7-2
J gene: TRBJ2-5
CDR3 DNA: TGTGCCAGCAGCTACTGGGGCCCGGAGACCCAGTACTTC
CDR3 protein: CASSYWGPETQYF

clone size: -
CDR3 length: 18
D gene: -
V gene: TRBV27
J gene: TRBJ1-1
CDR3 DNA: TGTGCCAGCAGTTTATGGGGCCCCGGGGGAACCACTAACACTGAAGCTTTCTTT
CDR3 protein: CASSLWGPGGTTNTEAFF

clone size: -
CDR3 length: 14
D gene: -
V gene: TRBV11-2
J gene: TRBJ2-7
CDR3 DNA: TGTGCCAGCAGCTTATCTGACACAAACTACGAGCAGTACTTC
CDR3 protein: CASSLSDTNYEQYF

clone size: -
CDR3 length: 17
D gene: -
V gene: TRBV6-1
J gene: TRBJ1-1
CDR3 DNA: TGTGCCAGCAGTGAAAAGGGGAGGGCTACCGGGCACACTGAAGCTTTCTTT
CDR3 protein: CASSEKGRATGHTEAFF

clone size: -
CDR3 length: 15
D gene: -
V gene: TRBV7-7
J gene: TRBJ2-1
CDR3 DNA: TGTGCCAGCAGCCCATTGGGGAGAGGCGACAATGAGCAGTTCTTC
CDR3 protein: CASSPLGRGDNEQFF

clone size: -
CDR3 length: 13
D gene: -
V gene: TRBV29-1
J gene: TRBJ1-5
CDR3 DNA: TGCAGCGTCCGGGGGGGAAGCAATCAGCCCCAGCATTTT
CDR3 protein: CSVRGGSNQPQHF

clone size: -
CDR3 length: 14
D gene: -
V gene: TRBV6-5
J gene: TRBJ2-7
CDR3 DNA: TGTGCCAGCAGTGAATCGGGCAGGGACTACGAGCAGTACTTC
CDR3 protein: CASSESGRDYEQYF

clone size: -
CDR3 length: 15
D gene: TRBD2
V gene: TRBV7-7
J gene: TRBJ2-2
CDR3 DNA: TGTGCCAGCAGCTTCGGGGGGGTTTCGTCCGGGGAGCTGTTTTTT
CDR3 protein: CASSFGGVSSGELFF

clone size: few
CDR3 length: 16
D gene: TRBD2
V gene: TRBV7-7
J gene: TRBJ2-1
CDR3 DNA: TGTGCCAGCAGCTTAGAAGCGGGGCCGGGAAGGAATGAGCAGTTCTTC
CDR3 protein: CASSLEAGPGRNEQFF

clone size: -
CDR3 length: 16
D gene: -
V gene: TRBV18
J gene: TRBJ1-2
CDR3 DNA: TGTGCCAGCTCACGACCTCAAATCGGACATTTCTATGGCTACACCTTC
CDR3 protein: CASSRPQIGHFYGYTF

clone size: -
CDR3 length: 16
D gene: -
V gene: TRBV18
J gene: TRBJ1-1
CDR3 DNA: TGTGCCAGCTCACCCCTAACTGGGGGGGGCGGCACTGAAGCTTTCTTT
CDR3 protein: CASSPLTGGGGTEAFF

clone size: -
CDR3 length: 15
D gene: -
V gene: TRBV6-1
J gene: TRBJ1-5
CDR3 DNA: TGTGCCAGCAGCACCGGTGACAGGAACCATCAGCCCCAGCATTTT
CDR3 protein: CASSTGDRNHQPQHF

clone size: -
CDR3 length: 14
D gene: -
V gene: TRBV10-3
J gene: TRBJ1-2
CDR3 DNA: TGTGCCATCAGAAGACAGTTCACTAACTATGGCTACACCTTC
CDR3 protein: CAIRRQFTNYGYTF

clone size: -
CDR3 length: 19
D gene: TRBD1
V gene: TRBV7-9
J gene: TRBJ2-5
CDR3 DNA: TGTGCCAGCAGCCTTCTAGATTTGATCCGGGACAGACTCCAAGAGACCCAGTACTTC
CDR3 protein: CASSLLDLIRDRLQETQYF

clone size: once
CDR3 length: 16
D gene: TRBD1
V gene: TRBV4-1
J gene: TRBJ2-5
CDR3 DNA: TGCGCCAGCAGCCCCCCCCGACAGGGGGGCGTCGAGACCCAGTACTTC
CDR3 protein: CASSPPRQGGVETQYF

clone size: -
CDR3 length: 14
D gene: -
V gene: TRBV5-1
J gene: TRBJ1-1
CDR3 DNA: TGCGCCAGCAGCTTCGCCCAGGGGAACACTGAAGCTTTCTTT
CDR3 protein: CASSFAQGNTEAFF

clone size: -
CDR3 length: 17
D gene: TRBD2
V gene: TRBV7-6
J gene: TRBJ2-5
CDR3 DNA: TGTGCCAGCAGCCTGGGGGCTAGCGGGAGTGTAGTCGAGACCCAGTACTTC
CDR3 protein: CASSLGASGSVVETQYF

clone size: -
CDR3 length: 17
D gene: TRBD2
V gene: TRBV9
J gene: TRBJ2-6
CDR3 DNA: TGTGCCAGCAGCACCCGGGGGGGGGCCTCTGGGGCCAACGTCCTGACTTTC
CDR3 protein: CASSTRGGASGANVLTF

clone size: -
CDR3 length: 13
D gene: -
V gene: TRBV5-4
J gene: TRBJ1-1
CDR3 DNA: TGTGCCAGCAGCTTGGGTCAGTACACTGAAGCTTTCTTT
CDR3 protein: CASSLGQYTEAFF

clone size: -
CDR3 length: 14
D gene: TRBD1
V gene: TRBV5-4
J gene: TRBJ1-1
CDR3 DNA: TGTGCCAGCAGCTGGGACAGGGTGAACACTGAAGCTTTCTTT
CDR3 protein: CASSWDRVNTEAFF

clone size: -
CDR3 length: 16
D gene: TRBD2
V gene: TRBV25-1
J gene: TRBJ2-2
CDR3 DNA: TGTGCCAGCAGTGACCCAAGACGGGGGGTTGCCGGGGAGCTGTTTTTT
CDR3 protein: CASSDPRRGVAGELFF

clone size: once
CDR3 length: 13
D gene: TRBD1
V gene: TRBV6-5
J gene: TRBJ1-2
CDR3 DNA: TGTGCCACGATTTCCTCAGGGGGCTATGGCTACACCTTC
CDR3 protein: CATISSGGYGYTF